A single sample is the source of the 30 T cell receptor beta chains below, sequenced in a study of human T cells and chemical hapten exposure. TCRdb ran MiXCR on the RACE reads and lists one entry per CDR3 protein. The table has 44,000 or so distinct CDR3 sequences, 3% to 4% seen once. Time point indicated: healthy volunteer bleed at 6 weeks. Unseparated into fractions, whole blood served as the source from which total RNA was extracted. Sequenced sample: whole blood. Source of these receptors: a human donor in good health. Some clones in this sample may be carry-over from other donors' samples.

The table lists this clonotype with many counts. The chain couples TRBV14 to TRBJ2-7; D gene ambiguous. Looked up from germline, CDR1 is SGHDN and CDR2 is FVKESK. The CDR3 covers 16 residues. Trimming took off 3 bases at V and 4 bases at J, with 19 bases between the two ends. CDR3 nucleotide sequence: TGTGCCAGCAGCCAGCGTGACACCACCTACACGTACGAGCAGTACTTC. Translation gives CASSQRDTTYTYEQYF.

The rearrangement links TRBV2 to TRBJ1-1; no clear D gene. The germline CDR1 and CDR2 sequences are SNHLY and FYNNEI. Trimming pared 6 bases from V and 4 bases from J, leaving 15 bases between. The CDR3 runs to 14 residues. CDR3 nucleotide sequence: TGTGCCAGCAGGAATTTGGCGTTTGCCACTGAAGCTTTCTTT. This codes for CASRNLAFATEAFF.

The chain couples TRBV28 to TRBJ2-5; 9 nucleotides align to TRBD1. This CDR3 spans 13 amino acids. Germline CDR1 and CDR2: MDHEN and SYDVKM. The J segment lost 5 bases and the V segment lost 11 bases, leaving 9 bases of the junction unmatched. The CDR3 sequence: CAGARGQGETQYF. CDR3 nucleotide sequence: TGTGCCGGGGCCAGAGGACAGGGGGAGACCCAGTACTTC.

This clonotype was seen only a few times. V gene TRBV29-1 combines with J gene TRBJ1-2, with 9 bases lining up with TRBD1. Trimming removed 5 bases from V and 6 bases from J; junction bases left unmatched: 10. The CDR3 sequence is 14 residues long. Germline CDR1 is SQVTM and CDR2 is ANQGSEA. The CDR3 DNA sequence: TGCAGCGTTAAAACCCTGACAGGGGGGCATGGCTACACCTTC. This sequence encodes CSVKTLTGGHGYTF. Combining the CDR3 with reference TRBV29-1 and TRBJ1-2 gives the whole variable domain SAVISQKPSRDICQRGTSLTIQCQVDSQVTMMFWYRQQPGQSLTLIATANQGSEATYESGFVIDKFPISRPNLTFSTLTVSNMSPEDSSIYLCSVKTLTGGHGYTFGSGTRLTVV.

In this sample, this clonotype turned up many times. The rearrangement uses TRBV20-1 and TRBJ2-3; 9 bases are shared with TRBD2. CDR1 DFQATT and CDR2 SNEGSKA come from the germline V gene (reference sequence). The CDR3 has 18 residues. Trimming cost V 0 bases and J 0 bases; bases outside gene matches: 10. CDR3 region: CSARDRELAGSSTDTQYF. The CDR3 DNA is TGCAGTGCTAGAGATAGGGAACTAGCGGGTTCAAGCACAGATACGCAGTATTTT.

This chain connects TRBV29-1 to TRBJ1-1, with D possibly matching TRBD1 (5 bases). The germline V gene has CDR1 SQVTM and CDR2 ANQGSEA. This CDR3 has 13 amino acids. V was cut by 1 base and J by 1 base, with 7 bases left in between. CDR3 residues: CSVEGQGNTEAFF. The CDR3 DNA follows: TGCAGCGTTGAAGGTCAGGGGAACACTGAAGCTTTCTTT. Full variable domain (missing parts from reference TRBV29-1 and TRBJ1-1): SAVISQKPSRDICQRGTSLTIQCQVDSQVTMMFWYRQQPGQSLTLIATANQGSEATYESGFVIDKFPISRPNLTFSTLTVSNMSPEDSSIYLCSVEGQGNTEAFFGQGTRLTVV.

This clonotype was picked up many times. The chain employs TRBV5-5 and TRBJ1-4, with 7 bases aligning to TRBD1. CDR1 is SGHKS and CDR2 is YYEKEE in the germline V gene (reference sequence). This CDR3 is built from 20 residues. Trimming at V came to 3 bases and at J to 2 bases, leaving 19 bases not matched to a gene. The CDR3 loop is CASSSRPWRGGAETNEKLFF. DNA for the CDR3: TGTGCCAGCAGCTCTCGTCCTTGGCGAGGGGGCGCTGAGACTAATGAAAAACTGTTTTTT.

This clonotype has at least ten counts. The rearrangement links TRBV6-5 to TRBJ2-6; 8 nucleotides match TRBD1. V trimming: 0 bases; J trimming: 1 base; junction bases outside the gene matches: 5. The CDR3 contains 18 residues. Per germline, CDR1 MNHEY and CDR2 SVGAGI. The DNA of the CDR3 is TGTGCCAGCAGTTACTCGTTCACAGGGGGGTCTGGGGCCAACGTCCTGACTTTC. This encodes CASSYSFTGGSGANVLTF.

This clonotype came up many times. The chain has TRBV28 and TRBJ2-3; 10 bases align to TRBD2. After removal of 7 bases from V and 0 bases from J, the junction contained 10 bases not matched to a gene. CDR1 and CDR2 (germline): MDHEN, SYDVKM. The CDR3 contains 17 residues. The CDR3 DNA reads TGTGCCAGCACCCCATTTGGACTAGCGGAAAGCACAGATACGCAGTATTTT. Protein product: CASTPFGLAESTDTQYF.

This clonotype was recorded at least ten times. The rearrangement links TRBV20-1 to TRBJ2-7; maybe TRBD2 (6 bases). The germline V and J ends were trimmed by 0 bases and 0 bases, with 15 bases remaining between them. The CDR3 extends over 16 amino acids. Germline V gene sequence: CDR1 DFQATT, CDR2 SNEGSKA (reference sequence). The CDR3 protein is CSARDRLALPSYEQYF. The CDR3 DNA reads TGCAGTGCTAGAGATCGTCTAGCGTTACCCTCCTACGAGCAGTACTTC.

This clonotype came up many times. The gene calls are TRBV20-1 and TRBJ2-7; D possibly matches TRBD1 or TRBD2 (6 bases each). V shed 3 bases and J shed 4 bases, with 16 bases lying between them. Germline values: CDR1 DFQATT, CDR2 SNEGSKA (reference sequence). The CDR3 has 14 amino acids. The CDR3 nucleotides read TGCAGTGCTAGCGAGGGAGGCAGGGGTTACGAGCAGTACTTC. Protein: CSASEGGRGYEQYF.

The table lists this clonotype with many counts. CDR3 sequence (DNA): TGTGCCAGCAGCCAAGATGAGTGGGCAGAGGATGGCTACACCTTC. Protein product: CASSQDEWAEDGYTF. The V and J genes are TRBV4-2 and TRBJ1-2; D not certain. This CDR3 has 15 residues. Trimming cost V 0 bases and J 6 bases, with 14 bases left between them. From germline, CDR1 is LGHNA and CDR2 YNFKEQ.

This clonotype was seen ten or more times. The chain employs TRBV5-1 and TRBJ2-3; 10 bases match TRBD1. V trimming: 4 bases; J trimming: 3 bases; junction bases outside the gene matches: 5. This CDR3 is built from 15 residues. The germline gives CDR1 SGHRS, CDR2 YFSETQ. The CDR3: CASSLGTGETDTQYF. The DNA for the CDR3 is TGCGCCAGCAGCCTGGGGACAGGGGAAACAGATACGCAGTATTTT.

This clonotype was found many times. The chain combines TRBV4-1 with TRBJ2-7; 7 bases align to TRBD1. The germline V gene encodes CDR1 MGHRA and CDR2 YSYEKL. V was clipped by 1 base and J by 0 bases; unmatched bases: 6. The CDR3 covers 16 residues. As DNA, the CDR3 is TGCGCCAGCAGCCAAGTTGAGGGACAGAGCTCCTACGAGCAGTACTTC. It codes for CASSQVEGQSSYEQYF.

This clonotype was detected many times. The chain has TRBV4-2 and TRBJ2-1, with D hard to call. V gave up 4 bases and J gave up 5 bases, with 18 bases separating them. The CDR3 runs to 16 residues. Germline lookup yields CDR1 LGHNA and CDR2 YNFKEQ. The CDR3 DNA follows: TGTGCCAGCAGCCCTTTCCAGATCCACGACAACAATGAGCAGTTCTTC. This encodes CASSPFQIHDNNEQFF.

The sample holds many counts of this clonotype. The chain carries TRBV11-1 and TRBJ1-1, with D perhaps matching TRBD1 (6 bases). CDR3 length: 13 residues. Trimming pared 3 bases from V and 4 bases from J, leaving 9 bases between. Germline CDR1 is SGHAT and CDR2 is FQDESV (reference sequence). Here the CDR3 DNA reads TGTGCCAGCAGCTTTCACAGGGTCACTGAAGCTTTCTTT. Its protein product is CASSFHRVTEAFF.

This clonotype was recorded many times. This chain's CDR3 is CASRRGSGGDEQFF. The CDR3, as DNA: TGCGCCAGCAGGAGGGGATCCGGGGGGGATGAGCAGTTCTTC. The V gene is TRBV10-2, the J gene TRBJ2-1; 8 bases align to TRBD2. After removal of 6 bases from V and 8 bases from J, the junction contained 9 bases not matched to a gene. This CDR3 spans 14 amino acids. Germline V gene data show CDR1 as WSHSY and CDR2 as SAAADI.

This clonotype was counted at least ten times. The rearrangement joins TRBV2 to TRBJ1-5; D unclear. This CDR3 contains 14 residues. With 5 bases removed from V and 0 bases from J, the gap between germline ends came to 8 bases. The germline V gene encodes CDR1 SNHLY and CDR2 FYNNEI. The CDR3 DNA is TGTGCCAGCAGTCGGCTAAATAGCAATCAGCCCCAGCATTTT. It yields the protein CASSRLNSNQPQHF.

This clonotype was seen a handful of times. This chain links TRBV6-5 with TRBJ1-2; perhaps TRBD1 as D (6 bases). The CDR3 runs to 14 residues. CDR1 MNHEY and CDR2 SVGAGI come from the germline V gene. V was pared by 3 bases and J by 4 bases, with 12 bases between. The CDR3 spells CASSYGGPSYGYTF. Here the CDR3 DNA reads TGTGCCAGCAGTTATGGGGGGCCCAGCTATGGCTACACCTTC.

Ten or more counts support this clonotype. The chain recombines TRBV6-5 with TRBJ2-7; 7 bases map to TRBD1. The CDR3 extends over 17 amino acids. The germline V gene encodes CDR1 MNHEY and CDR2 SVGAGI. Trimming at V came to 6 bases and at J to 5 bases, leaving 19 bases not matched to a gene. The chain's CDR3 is CASSRITLGGLDNEQYF. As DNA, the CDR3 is TGTGCCAGCAGCCGCATCACTCTAGGGGGCCTAGATAACGAGCAGTACTTC.

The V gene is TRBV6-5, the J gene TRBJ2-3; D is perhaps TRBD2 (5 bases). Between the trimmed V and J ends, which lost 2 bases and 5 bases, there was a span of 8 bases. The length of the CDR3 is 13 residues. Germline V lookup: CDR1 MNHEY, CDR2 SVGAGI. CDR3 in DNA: TGTGCCAGCAGTTACAAGGCGGGAGATACGCAGTATTTT. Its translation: CASSYKAGDTQYF.

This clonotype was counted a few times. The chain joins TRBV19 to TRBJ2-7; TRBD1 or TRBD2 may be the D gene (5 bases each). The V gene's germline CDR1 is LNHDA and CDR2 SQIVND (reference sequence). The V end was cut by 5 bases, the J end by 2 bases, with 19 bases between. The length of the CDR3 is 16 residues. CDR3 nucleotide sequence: TGTGCCAGTAGTCTCCAATCCGGGACCACGACCTACGAGCAGTACTTC. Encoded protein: CASSLQSGTTTYEQYF.

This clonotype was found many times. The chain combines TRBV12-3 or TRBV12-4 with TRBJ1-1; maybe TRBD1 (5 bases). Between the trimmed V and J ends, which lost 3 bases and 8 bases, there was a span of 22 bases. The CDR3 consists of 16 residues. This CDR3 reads CASSFGDRQSSKEAFF. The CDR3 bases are TGTGCCAGCAGTTTCGGGGACCGTCAATCCTCAAAGGAAGCTTTCTTT.

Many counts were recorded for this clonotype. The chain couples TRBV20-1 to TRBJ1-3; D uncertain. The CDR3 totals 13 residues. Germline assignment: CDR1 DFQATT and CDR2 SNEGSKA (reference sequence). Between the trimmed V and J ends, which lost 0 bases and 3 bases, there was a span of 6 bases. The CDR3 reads CSARDLFGNTIYF. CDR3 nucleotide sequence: TGCAGTGCTAGAGATCTTTTTGGAAACACCATATATTTT.

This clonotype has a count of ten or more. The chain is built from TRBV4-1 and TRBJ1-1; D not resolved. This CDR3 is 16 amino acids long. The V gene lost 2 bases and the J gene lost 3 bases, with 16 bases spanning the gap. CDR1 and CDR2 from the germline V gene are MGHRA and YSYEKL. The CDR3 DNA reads TGCGCCAGCAGCCAACCAGCTTCAAAACGCTACACTGAAGCTTTCTTT. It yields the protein CASSQPASKRYTEAFF.

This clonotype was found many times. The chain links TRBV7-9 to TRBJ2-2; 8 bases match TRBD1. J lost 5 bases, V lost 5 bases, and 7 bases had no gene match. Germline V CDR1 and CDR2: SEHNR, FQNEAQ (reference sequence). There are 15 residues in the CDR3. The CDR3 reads CASSATGARTGELFF. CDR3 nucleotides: TGTGCCAGCAGCGCGACAGGGGCGCGGACCGGGGAGCTGTTTTTT.

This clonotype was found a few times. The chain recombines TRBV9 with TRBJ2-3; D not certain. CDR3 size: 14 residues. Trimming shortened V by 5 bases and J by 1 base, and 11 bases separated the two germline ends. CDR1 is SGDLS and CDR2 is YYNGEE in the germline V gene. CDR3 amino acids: CASSVLVGTDTQYF. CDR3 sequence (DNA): TGTGCCAGCAGTGTCCTCGTGGGCACAGATACGCAGTATTTT.

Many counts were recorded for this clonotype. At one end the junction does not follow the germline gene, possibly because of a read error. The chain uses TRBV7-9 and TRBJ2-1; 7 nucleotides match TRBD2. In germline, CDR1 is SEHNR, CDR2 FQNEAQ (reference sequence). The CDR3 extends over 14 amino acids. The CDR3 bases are TGTGCCAGCAGTTTAGAAGCGGGAATCAATGAGCAGTTCTTC. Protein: CASSLEAGINEQFF.

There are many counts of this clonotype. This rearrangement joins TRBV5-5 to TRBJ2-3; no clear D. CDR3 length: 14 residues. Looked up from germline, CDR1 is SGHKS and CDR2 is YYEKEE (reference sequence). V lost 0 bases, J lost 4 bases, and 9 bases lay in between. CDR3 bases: TGTGCCAGCAGCTTGGACGGGCTTCCAGATACGCAGTATTTT. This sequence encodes CASSLDGLPDTQYF. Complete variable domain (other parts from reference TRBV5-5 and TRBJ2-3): DAGVTQSPTHLIKTRGQQVTLRCSPISGHKSVSWYQQVLGQGPQFIFQYYEKEERGRGNFPDRFSARQFPNYSSELNVNALLLGDSALYLCASSLDGLPDTQYFGPGTRLTVL.

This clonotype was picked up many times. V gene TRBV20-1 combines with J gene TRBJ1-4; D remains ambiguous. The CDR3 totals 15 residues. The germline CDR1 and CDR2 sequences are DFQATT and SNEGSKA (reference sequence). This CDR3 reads CSASDREGTNEKLFF. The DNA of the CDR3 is TGCAGCGCAAGTGATCGCGAGGGAACTAATGAAAAACTGTTTTTT.